This is a list of T cell receptor beta chains from one sample in a study of cytomegalovirus exposure and HLA in healthy donors. Repertoires were generated with immunoSEQ multiplex PCR, while TCRdb's copy carries only in-frame clones and drops some. Among 100,000 to 130,000 clones, 65% to 80% were seen once, and the ten largest hold 4.2%. Sequenced material: PBMCs. The receptors here all came from a male donor in good health and CMV-seronegative. The CDR3 runs from the conserved cysteine through the conserved F or W. The order of the fields is V gene, D gene, J gene, clone size, CDR3 DNA, CDR3 protein. The D gene is left open where the match is weak. Clone size is given for some rows only: seen once, a few or many times, or a class if the clone is expanded.

>TRBV7-8|-|TRBJ2-7|-
TGTGCCAGCAGCCCTCGGGGGACAGAATCCTACGAGCAGTACTTC
CASSPRGTESYEQYF
>TRBV9|TRBD2|TRBJ2-5|-
TGTGCCAGCAGCACGGGACTAGCGGGGGAGACCCAGTACTTC
CASSTGLAGETQYF
>TRBV4-1|TRBD1|TRBJ2-7|-
TGCGCCAGCAGCCCCTCCGGGACAGCCTACGAGCAGTACTTC
CASSPSGTAYEQYF
>TRBV27|-|TRBJ2-3|once
TGTGCCAGCAGTTTACCCCCGAGTCCCGATACGCAGTATTTT
CASSLPPSPDTQYF
>TRBV28|TRBD2|TRBJ2-6|-
TGTGCCAGCAGCTCTACCGGGACTAGCGGTTACTCTGGGGCCAACGTCCTGACTTTC
CASSSTGTSGYSGANVLTF
>TRBV2|-|TRBJ2-1|-
TGTGCCAGCAGGGCGGACAGATACAATGAGCAGTTCTTC
CASRADRYNEQFF
>TRBV5-1|TRBD1|TRBJ1-2|-
TGCGCCAGCAGCCGGGACAGGGGAAACTATGGCTACACCTTC
CASSRDRGNYGYTF
>TRBV27|TRBD2|TRBJ2-7|-
TGTGCCAGCAGTTTCCCGAGGCTAGCGGGAGGCTACGAGCAGTACTTC
CASSFPRLAGGYEQYF
>TRBV30|-|TRBJ2-1|-
TGTGCCTGGATGAGTTTTAGCTCCTACAATGAGCAGTTCTTC
CAWMSFSSYNEQFF
>TRBV7-2|-|TRBJ2-6|-
TGTGCCAGCAGCTTAGGGGCCCCGGACTCTGGGGCCAACGTCCTGACTTTC
CASSLGAPDSGANVLTF
>TRBV2|-|TRBJ1-1|-
TGTGCCAGCCCTTCGGGTGGGGGAGGGAACACTGAAGCTTTCTTT
CASPSGGGGNTEAFF
>TRBV7-9|TRBD1|TRBJ2-1|-
TGTGCCAGCGAGGGGGCCAGGGCTAGAAATGAGCAGTTCTTC
CASEGARARNEQFF
>TRBV27|TRBD1|TRBJ1-2|-
TGTGCCAGCAGGAGGACAGGGGACTATGGCTACACCTTC
CASRRTGDYGYTF
>TRBV6-1|-|TRBJ1-5|-
TGTGCCAGCAGTGAAACATGGGGGCGGTTTAATCAGCCCCAGCATTTT
CASSETWGRFNQPQHF
>TRBV6-6|-|TRBJ1-3|few
TGTGCCAGCAGCCCAGGTTACACCATATATTTT
CASSPGYTIYF
>TRBV19|TRBD1|TRBJ1-5|-
TGTGCCAGTAGTATACAGGGGGCTGCGGAGCCCCAGCATTTT
CASSIQGAAEPQHF
>TRBV4-2|TRBD2|TRBJ2-5|-
TGTGCCAGCAGCCAATCCAGACTAGCCTGGGAGACCCAGTACTTC
CASSQSRLAWETQYF
>TRBV25-1|TRBD2|TRBJ2-5|-
TGTGCCAGCAGCCCCCAGGGTAGGGCGGGAGGAGGTCAAGAGACCCAGTACTTC
CASSPQGRAGGGQETQYF
>TRBV13|TRBD2|TRBJ2-1|-
TGTGCCAGCAGCCCCAGACTAGCGGGAGGATATGAGCAGTTCTTC
CASSPRLAGGYEQFF
>TRBV4-1|-|TRBJ2-1|-
TGCGCCAGCAGCCAAGAACGGCTAGCCGTCGGAGATGAGCAGTTCTTC
CASSQERLAVGDEQFF
>TRBV30|TRBD2|TRBJ2-7|-
TGTGCCTGGAGTATAGCGGGACCCTACGAGCAGTACTTC
CAWSIAGPYEQYF
>TRBV7-9|TRBD1|TRBJ1-1|-
TGTGCCAGCAGCTTCGCTCCGGGACAGATGAACACTGAAGCTTTCTTT
CASSFAPGQMNTEAFF
>TRBV7-9|TRBD1|TRBJ1-3|-
TGTGCCAGCAGTTACGGTTGGGACAGGGGGACGGAAAACACCATATATTTT
CASSYGWDRGTENTIYF
>TRBV19|TRBD1|TRBJ2-3|-
TGTGCCAGTAGTTACTGGACAGGGGGGACAGATACGCAGTATTTT
CASSYWTGGTDTQYF
>TRBV7-6|TRBD2|TRBJ2-5|-
TGTGCCAGCAACCGAGACAAAAGCGGGAATAACCAAGAGACCCAGTACTTC
CASNRDKSGNNQETQYF
>TRBV7-2|-|TRBJ2-7|once
TGTGCCAGCAGCTTAAAGGCGGGCTCCTACGAGCAGTACTTC
CASSLKAGSYEQYF
>TRBV30|-|TRBJ2-3|-
TGTGCCTGGAGTAAGACTCTAGATACGCAGTATTTT
CAWSKTLDTQYF
>TRBV27|-|TRBJ1-5|-
TGTGCCAGCAGTTCGCGCGGGGGGGGGCAGGGCCTTCATCAGCCCCAGCATTTT
CASSSRGGGQGLHQPQHF
>TRBV9|TRBD2|TRBJ2-7|once
TGTGCCAGCAGCGTTTGCGGGGGAGAGCAGTACTTC
CASSVCGGEQYF
>TRBV30|-|TRBJ2-7|-
TGTGCCGGGTTAGGCCAGGTTACCCACGAGCAGTACTTC
CAGLGQVTHEQYF
>TRBV19|TRBD2|TRBJ2-2|-
TGTGCCAGTAGTAGAGATAGCGGGAGGGCCGGGGAGCTGTTTTTT
CASSRDSGRAGELFF
>TRBV27|-|TRBJ2-7|-
TGTGCCAGCAGTTCCCCCCTATACGAGCAGTACTTC
CASSSPLYEQYF
>TRBV19|TRBD1|TRBJ1-5|-
TGTGCCAGTAGTATGGGGACAGGGGCCCAGCATTTT
CASSMGTGAQHF
>TRBV11-2|TRBD2|TRBJ2-7|-
TGTGCCAGCAGCCATGGACTAGCGGGAGGGTACGAGCAGTACTTC
CASSHGLAGGYEQYF
>TRBV5-1|TRBD1|TRBJ2-3|-
TGCGCCAGCAGCTTACAGGGGATCAGGGCAGATACGCAGTATTTT
CASSLQGIRADTQYF
>TRBV27|TRBD2|TRBJ2-2|-
TGTGCCAGCAGTCGTAGCGGACTAGCTGAGAACACCGGGGAGCTGTTTTTT
CASSRSGLAENTGELFF
>TRBV28|-|TRBJ2-1|-
TGTGCCAGCAGTTTAATTGCGGCTCCCTTCAATGAGCAGTTCTTC
CASSLIAAPFNEQFF
>TRBV7-2|-|TRBJ1-5|-
TGTGCCAGCAGCCGGGATAGCAATCAGCCCCAGCATTTT
CASSRDSNQPQHF
>TRBV4-1|TRBD1|TRBJ1-5|-
TGCGCCAGCAGCCAAGGACAGGGGGATAATCAGCCCCAGCATTTT
CASSQGQGDNQPQHF
>TRBV16|-|TRBJ1-1|-
TGTGCCAGCAGCCAATCAGGGAGTACAGTTATGAACACTGAAGCTTTCTTT
CASSQSGSTVMNTEAFF
>TRBV27|TRBD2|TRBJ2-1|once
TGTGCCAGCAGTCTGATGAGCGGGAGCTCCTACAATGAGCAGTTCTTC
CASSLMSGSSYNEQFF
>TRBV27|-|TRBJ1-1|-
TGTGCCAGCAGTCCTTGGGCAGGGAGGACTGAAGCTTTCTTT
CASSPWAGRTEAFF
>TRBV5-6|TRBD1|TRBJ1-5|-
TGTGCCAGCAGCCGACAGGGAAGGAGCAATCAGCCCCAGCATTTT
CASSRQGRSNQPQHF
>TRBV2|-|TRBJ2-1|-
TGTGCCAGCAGTTCTACTCGCGCTCCAAATAATGAGCAGTTCTTC
CASSSTRAPNNEQFF
>TRBV28|-|TRBJ2-7|-
TGTGCCAGCAGTCCATACAGTTCTGGAGGGGCCTACGAGCAGTACTTC
CASSPYSSGGAYEQYF
>TRBV30|TRBD2|TRBJ2-7|few
TGTGCCTGGAGGTTTAGCGGGAGTAGATACGAGCAGTACTTC
CAWRFSGSRYEQYF
>TRBV15|-|TRBJ2-1|-
TGTGCCACCAGCAGAGATCTGAATGAGCAGTTCTTC
CATSRDLNEQFF
>TRBV9|TRBD1|TRBJ2-6|-
TGTGCCAGCAGCGTTGGGACAGGGCCATCTGGGGCCAACGTCCTGACTTTC
CASSVGTGPSGANVLTF
>TRBV5-1|-|TRBJ1-1|-
TGCGCCAGCAGCTTGGCAGGGAACACTGAAGCTTTCTTT
CASSLAGNTEAFF
>TRBV28|TRBD2|TRBJ2-1|-
TGTGCCAGCAGAGAGGGGGGGACTAGCGGCAATGAGCAGTTCTTC
CASREGGTSGNEQFF
>TRBV25-1|TRBD1|TRBJ1-2|-
TGTGCCAGCAGTGAATTACGACAGGGTGGTAGCTACACCTTC
CASSELRQGGSYTF
>TRBV30|TRBD1|TRBJ2-7|-
TGTGCCTGGATATTCGGACAGGGGGCCAACGAGCAGTACTTC
CAWIFGQGANEQYF
>TRBV5-6|-|TRBJ2-2|-
TGTGCCAGCAGCGGGGTGGACAGGAACACCGGGGAGCTGTTTTTT
CASSGVDRNTGELFF
>TRBV7-9|-|TRBJ2-1|few
TGTGCCAGCAGCTTCTCCCTGTCCTACAATGAGCAGTTCTTC
CASSFSLSYNEQFF
>TRBV7-9|-|TRBJ2-1|-
TGTGCCAGCAACCTATGGGCAGGCAATGAGCAGTTCTTC
CASNLWAGNEQFF
>TRBV2|TRBD2|TRBJ2-7|-
TGTGCCAGCAGCCAGCTAGCGGGAGGCTACGAGCAGTACTTC
CASSQLAGGYEQYF
>TRBV10-2|-|TRBJ2-5|-
TGCGCCAGCAGTGCGGCCGGAGGGCAAGAGACCCAGTACTTC
CASSAAGGQETQYF
>TRBV5-1|-|TRBJ2-1|once
TGCGCCAGCAGGCCCCCTGGGAGCTCCTACAATGAGCAGTTCTTC
CASRPPGSSYNEQFF